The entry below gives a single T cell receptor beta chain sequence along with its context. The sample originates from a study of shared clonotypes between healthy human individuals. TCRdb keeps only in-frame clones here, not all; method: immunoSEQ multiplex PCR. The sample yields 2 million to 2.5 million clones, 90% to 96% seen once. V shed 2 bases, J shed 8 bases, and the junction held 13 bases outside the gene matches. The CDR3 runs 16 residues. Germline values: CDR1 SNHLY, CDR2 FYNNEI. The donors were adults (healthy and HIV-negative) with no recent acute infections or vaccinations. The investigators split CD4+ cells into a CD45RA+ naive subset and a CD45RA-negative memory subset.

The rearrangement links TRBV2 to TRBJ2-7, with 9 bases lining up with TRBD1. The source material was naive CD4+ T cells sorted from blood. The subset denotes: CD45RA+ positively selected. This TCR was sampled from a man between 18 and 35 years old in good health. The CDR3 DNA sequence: TGTGCCAGCAGTGAAACAGGGGGCGTGAAGCGGCTCCAGCAGTACTTC. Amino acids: CASSETGGVKRLQQYF. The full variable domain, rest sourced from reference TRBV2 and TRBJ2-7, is EPEVTQTPSHQVTQMGQEVILRCVPISNHLYFYWYRQILGQKVEFLVSFYNNEISEKSEIFDDQFSVERPDGSNFTLKIRSTKLEDSAMYFCASSETGGVKRLQQYFGPGTRLTVT.